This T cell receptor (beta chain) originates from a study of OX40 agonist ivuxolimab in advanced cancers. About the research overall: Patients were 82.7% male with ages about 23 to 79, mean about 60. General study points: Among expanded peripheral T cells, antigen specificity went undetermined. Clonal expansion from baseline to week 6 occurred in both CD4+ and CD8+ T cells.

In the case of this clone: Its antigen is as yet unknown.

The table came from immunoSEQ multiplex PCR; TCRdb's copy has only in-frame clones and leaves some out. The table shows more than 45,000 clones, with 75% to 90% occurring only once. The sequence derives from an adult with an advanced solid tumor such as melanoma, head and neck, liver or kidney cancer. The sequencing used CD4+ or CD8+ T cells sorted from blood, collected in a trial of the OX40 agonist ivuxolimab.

CDR3 DNA sequence: TGTGCCAGCAGCTTCGACAGGGCGGCCACCATATATTTT. Translated, it gives CASSFDRAATIYF. The chain carries TRBV5-6 and TRBJ1-3; 7 bases match TRBD1. Trimming cost V 2 bases and J 9 bases; bases outside gene matches: 5. CDR1 and CDR2 (germline): SGHDT, YYEEEE. This CDR3 has 13 residues.